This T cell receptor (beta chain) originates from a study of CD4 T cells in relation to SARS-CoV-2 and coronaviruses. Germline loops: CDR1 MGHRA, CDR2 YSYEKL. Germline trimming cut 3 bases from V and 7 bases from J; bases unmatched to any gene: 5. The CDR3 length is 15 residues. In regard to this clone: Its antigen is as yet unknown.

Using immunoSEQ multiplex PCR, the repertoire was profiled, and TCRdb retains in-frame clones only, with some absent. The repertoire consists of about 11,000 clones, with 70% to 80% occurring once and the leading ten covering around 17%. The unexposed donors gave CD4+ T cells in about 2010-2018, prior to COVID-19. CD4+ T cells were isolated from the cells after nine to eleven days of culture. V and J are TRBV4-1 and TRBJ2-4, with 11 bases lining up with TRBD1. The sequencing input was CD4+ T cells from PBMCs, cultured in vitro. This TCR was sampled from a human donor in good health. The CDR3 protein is CASSHDRDRGNIQYF. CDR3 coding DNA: TGCGCCAGCAGCCACGACCGGGACAGGGGGAACATTCAGTACTTC.